The source of this TCR beta chain is a study of blood T cell repertoires in COVID-19. Libraries were prepared by immunoSEQ multiplex PCR; TCRdb keeps only in-frame clonotypes and omits some of them. The profile shows approximately 250,000 clones, around 86% of them singletons. The CDR3 consists of 16 residues. Trimming removed 2 bases from V and 4 bases from J; junction bases left unmatched: 10. Looked up from germline, CDR1 is SGDLS and CDR2 is YYNGEE. The TCR sequence derives from a man aged 40-55 years with active or convalescent COVID-19. Sequenced sample: peripheral blood. The rearrangement joins TRBV9 to TRBJ2-5, with 8 bases matching TRBD2. The CDR3 DNA sequence: TGTGCCAGCAGCGTCTCTGCGGGAGGCTCCGGAGAGACCCAGTACTTC. Amino acids: CASSVSAGGSGETQYF.